The source of this TCR beta chain is a study of blood T cells in healthy people across ages. V shed 2 bases and J shed 4 bases, with 15 bases lying between them. Germline V gene sequence: CDR1 MNHEY, CDR2 SVGEGT. The CDR3 extends over 16 amino acids. Details on this clonotype: What it binds is unknown.

A second 7 to 11 cycle PCR used barcoded and J-beta primers. With 12 random nucleotides, a template-switch adaptor tagged each individual cDNA molecule. TCRdb re-analysed the 5' RACE reads in MiXCR, keeping a single row per CDR3 protein. Among hundreds of thousands of distinct CDR3 sequences listed, roughly 41% were seen once. Regarding the study as a whole: Higher naive T cell percentage went strongly together with higher TCR beta diversity.

The donors, healthy Caucasians from Russia, were aged 6 to 90. This clonotype was sampled from a man aged 80 or over in good health. Material for sequencing was blood. The V gene is TRBV6-2 or TRBV6-3, the J gene TRBJ2-1; D perhaps matches TRBD1 (6 bases). Here the CDR3 reads CASSYPGRGLYNEQFF. The CDR3 DNA sequence: TGTGCCAGCAGTTACCCCGGCAGGGGCCTTTACAATGAGCAGTTCTTC.